This T cell receptor (beta chain) derives from a study of blood T cell repertoires in COVID-19 (dated by TCRdb to about 2020). For context, the study as a whole: Collaborator samples came from the United States, Italy and Spain and covered acute and convalescent phases of COVID-19. The material from the prospective study consisted of cDNA or gDNA derived from T cells, B-cell-depleted T cells, or PBMCs. HLA class I and class II types, where available, came from metadata supplied by the sample provider rather than from assay-based typing. The dataset comprised deeply sampled blood TCRbeta repertoires from subjects exposed to, actively infected with, or recovered from COVID-19. Samples were obtained from the ongoing ImmuneRACE study (first 160 participants) and from 1,254 subjects provided by 6 global collaborators. A de-identified subject ID, COVID-19 status, age in years and sex were almost always included in the sample metadata. The repertoires were released in a freely available public database intended as a resource for research on the immune response to SARS-CoV-2.

The CDR3 sequence holds 15 residues, the cysteine and phenylalanine included. The retained sequence is limited to the CDR3, 45 bases, with the frame set at the first base. From V the trimming removes 6 bases and from J it removes 1 base, while the gene matches leave 7 bases of the junction unaccounted for. Looking up the germline V gene yields CDR1 MNHEY and CDR2 SVGAGI. The collaborating institutions used their own protocols to collect whole blood in K2EDTA tubes. For TCRbeta analysis, collaborator samples were shipped as frozen whole blood, as isolated PBMCs, or as DNA extracted from either sample type. Concerning this clone itself: The antigen it binds to is not known. Per-base qualities were not stored, and no clone one base away is much larger. Different DNA sequences within this sample yield the same CDR3.

TCRbeta CDR3 regions were amplified from genomic DNA by means of the immunoSEQ Assay, a bias-controlled multiplex PCR. Per the authors' processing: Within the assay, amplification of reference gene primers was used to estimate how many nucleated cells each sample contained. To quantify the absolute abundance of each unique TCRbeta CDR3 rearrangement, sequence reads were collapsed and filtered. For each sample, productive Simpson clonality was calculated as the square root of Simpson's diversity index across productive rearrangements. TCRdb holds this immuneACCESS table with in-frame rearrangements only. Some clones are missing; in checked studies, unresolved V genes explain under half, and the rest has no known cause. V and J calls plus clone size are reproduced from that table; the DNA served to infer D and trimming. This sample comprises fewer than 110,000 clones, more than 75% of them detected only once. 5% to 7.5% of the sample goes to the ten largest clones.

What the authors observed across the whole study: How much clinical and demographic metadata was included differed by source and by participant, and the metadata was provided uncurated.

The rearranged segments are TRBV6-5 and TRBJ2-3; a stretch of 7 junction bases matches TRBD2. This clonotype was obtained from a human donor in a cohort sampled during active COVID-19. The sample consisted of peripheral blood. The DNA sequence is as follows: TGTGCCAGCAGCCTACGGGGGGAGGGCACAGATACGCAGTATTTT. This translates into CASSLRGEGTDTQYF.